This note documents a single TCR beta chain sequence. This sample stems from a study of T cell changes during pregnancy in multiple sclerosis. The germline CDR1 and CDR2 sequences are MNHEY and SMNVEV (reference sequence). V lost 0 bases and J 6 bases, leaving 17 bases between the germline ends. The CDR3 length is 16 residues. Sequencing used immunoSEQ multiplex PCR; TCRdb keeps in-frame clones, though not all of them. Among 52,000 or so clones listed, roughly 91% were seen once. The receptor comes from a female donor with multiple sclerosis, enrolled in a pregnancy study. The sequencing here drew on CD4+ T cells from peripheral blood mononuclear cells, taken in the second trimester of pregnancy. This rearrangement joins TRBV27 to TRBJ1-2; maybe TRBD1 (6 bases). The CDR3: CASSLSRGGNIDGYTF. The CDR3 coding sequence is TGTGCCAGCAGTTTATCGAGGGGGGGAAATATCGATGGCTACACCTTC.